The 19 T cell receptor beta chains reported below all come from one sample, sequenced in a study of shared clonotypes between healthy human individuals. The method was immunoSEQ multiplex PCR; TCRdb's version includes in-frame clones alone and lacks a portion of them. The sample yields more than 2,000,000 clones, roughly nine tenths seen once. Material: naive CD4+ T cells sorted from blood. Regarding subset: CD45RA+ positively selected. The source is a man between 18 and 29 years old in good health.

The chain joins TRBV2 to TRBJ1-5; a weak D match, TRBD1 (6 bases). Looked up from germline, CDR1 is SNHLY and CDR2 is FYNNEI. Trimming took off 2 bases at V and 0 bases at J, with 20 bases between the two ends. The CDR3 consists of 19 residues. CDR3 loop: CASSEIVGRGIGSNQPQHF. Written as DNA, the CDR3 is TGTGCCAGCAGTGAAATAGTTGGCAGGGGCATAGGTAGCAATCAGCCCCAGCATTTT.

V usage is TRBV18 and J usage is TRBJ2-6, with unresolved D. Looked up from germline, CDR1 is KGHSH and CDR2 is LQKENI. V lost 3 bases and J lost 2, with 5 bases in between. The CDR3 is 14 residues long. The DNA for the CDR3 is TGTGCCAGCTCACCTGTCCCTGGGGCCAACGTCCTGACTTTC. Protein sequence: CASSPVPGANVLTF.

This clone was detected a few times. The chain has TRBV2 and TRBJ1-6; D may be TRBD1 (6 bases). Germline CDR1 and CDR2: SNHLY and FYNNEI. V lost 6 bases and J lost 7, with 13 bases in between. The CDR3 has 14 amino acids. The CDR3 region has the DNA TGTGCCAGCAGAGCGGAGGGGGGAAATTCACCCCTCCACTTT. Its translation is CASRAEGGNSPLHF.

The rearrangement joins TRBV5-1 to TRBJ1-4; D not certain. Per the germline V gene, CDR1 is SGHRS and CDR2 is YFSETQ. The V end lost 4 bases, the J end lost 1 base, and 8 bases lay between the germline ends. CDR3 length: 14 residues. The CDR3 nucleotides read TGCGCCAGCAGCCAGGACCTAACTAATGAAAAACTGTTTTTT. It is translated as CASSQDLTNEKLFF.

Concerning this clone: This CDR3 is also generated by other DNA sequences in the sample. V is TRBV6-1 and J is TRBJ2-6, with TRBD1 matching 7 bases. Losses at the gene ends were 6 bases for V and 1 base for J; bases not matched to a gene: 0. The CDR3 has 14 amino acids. Germline-derived CDR1 and CDR2 are MNHNS and SASEGT. CDR3 DNA sequence: TGTGCCAGCAGGACAGGGTCTGGGGCCAACGTCCTGACTTTC. Translated: CASRTGSGANVLTF.

The chain combines TRBV18 with TRBJ2-7; TRBD2 matches at 9 bases. Germline V gives CDR1 KGHSH, CDR2 LQKENI. With 1 base clipped from V and 7 bases from J, the junction kept 20 bases outside the gene matches. There are 19 residues in the CDR3. The CDR3 DNA follows: TGTGCCAGCTCACCACTAACCCACGTAGCGGGGGCCGCCTCGACAGAGCAGTACTTC. This sequence encodes CASSPLTHVAGAASTEQYF.

The chain joins TRBV2 to TRBJ2-1; 9 bases fit TRBD1. Per germline, CDR1 SNHLY and CDR2 FYNNEI. The CDR3 loop spans 14 amino acids. V trimming: 7 bases; J trimming: 4 bases; junction bases outside the gene matches: 5. In DNA form, the CDR3 reads TGTGCCAGCACTAGGGACAGGGTTTACAATGAGCAGTTCTTC. Its translation is CASTRDRVYNEQFF.

This chain uses TRBV6-5 with TRBJ2-5, with no clear D. Germline-derived CDR1 and CDR2 are MNHEY and SVGAGI. The CDR3 runs 12 residues. Trimming pared 4 bases from V and 7 bases from J, leaving 10 bases between. The CDR3 here is CASSSTIGTQYF. The CDR3 region has the DNA TGTGCCAGCAGTTCCACCATAGGGACCCAGTACTTC.

This clone was observed a handful of times. V and J are TRBV5-1 and TRBJ1-2; a weak D match, TRBD1 (5 bases). The germline V gene encodes CDR1 SGHRS and CDR2 YFSETQ. V was clipped by 7 bases and J by 11 bases, with 15 bases between them. The CDR3 has 11 amino acids. The CDR3 nucleotides are TGCGCCAGCTCGGGGCAGAACGGTTACACCTTC. Its translation: CASSGQNGYTF. The complete variable domain, with remaining parts taken from reference TRBV5-1 and TRBJ1-2, reads KAGVTQTPRYLIKTRGQQVTLSCSPISGHRSVSWYQQTPGQGLQFLFEYFSETQRNKGNFPGRFSGRQFSNSRSEMNVSTLELGDSALYLCASSGQNGYTFGSGTRLTVV.

The chain couples TRBV6-1 to TRBJ2-2, with 8 bases identical to TRBD2. Trimming took 2 bases from V and 7 from J; bases not matched to a gene: 15. There are 18 residues in the CDR3. Germline CDR1 is MNHNS and CDR2 is SASEGT. This CDR3 reads CASSEMEGLAGPRGELFF. DNA for the CDR3: TGTGCCAGCAGTGAAATGGAAGGTCTAGCGGGCCCTCGCGGGGAGCTGTTTTTT.

The rearrangement uses TRBV11-2 and TRBJ2-1, with a weak D call TRBD2 (6 bases). Trimming left V 5 bases short and J 4 bases short, with 18 bases between. The CDR3 loop spans 16 amino acids. Germline assignment: CDR1 SGHAT and CDR2 FQNNGV. As DNA, the CDR3 is TGTGCCAGCAGCCCCCCTCGGTCGGAGGGGTACAATGAGCAGTTCTTC. Residues: CASSPPRSEGYNEQFF.

With respect to this clone: The identical CDR3 is also encoded by other nucleotide sequences in the sample. The chain employs TRBV5-1 and TRBJ2-5; D is uncertain. V was trimmed by 1 base and J by 1 base, leaving 8 bases between them. The CDR3 contains 14 residues. The germline CDR1 and CDR2 sequences are SGHRS and YFSETQ. CDR3 in DNA: TGCGCCAGCAGCTTGACGGGTCTCCAAGAGACCCAGTACTTC. It codes for CASSLTGLQETQYF.

V gene TRBV5-1 combines with J gene TRBJ2-1, with unresolved D. Between the trimmed V and J ends, which lost 0 bases and 7 bases, there was a span of 14 bases. Germline V gene sequence: CDR1 SGHRS, CDR2 YFSETQ. This CDR3 is 15 amino acids long. CDR3 in DNA: TGCGCCAGCAGCTTGGCCGTTGCCGGCCCGAATGAGCAGTTCTTC. It codes for CASSLAVAGPNEQFF.

The chain employs TRBV11-2 and TRBJ2-7; no reliable D call. V lost 1 base, J lost 5 bases, and 6 bases lay in between. Germline V CDR1 and CDR2: SGHAT, FQNNGV. This CDR3 is 12 amino acids long. The CDR3 reads CASSLGLDEQYF. The CDR3 DNA sequence: TGTGCCAGCAGCTTAGGCCTGGACGAGCAGTACTTC.

This sequence joins TRBV28 and TRBJ1-3; 7 bases fit TRBD1. Germline lookup yields CDR1 MDHEN and CDR2 SYDVKM. This CDR3 is built from 16 residues. The J segment lost 1 base and the V segment lost 7 bases, leaving 10 bases of the junction unmatched. CDR3 DNA: TGTGCCAGCACCAACCCTACAGGGGCATCTGGAAACACCATATATTTT. Amino acid sequence: CASTNPTGASGNTIYF.

CDR3 coding DNA: TGTGCCATCAAGGGAGGGGTAGGCACAGATACGCAGTATTTT. Its protein product is CAIKGGVGTDTQYF. The chain has TRBV2 and TRBJ2-3, with 7 bases matching TRBD2. Germline V gene lookup returns CDR1 SNHLY and CDR2 FYNNEI. Unmatched junction bases numbered 8, after V lost 10 bases and J lost 1 base. This CDR3 has 14 residues. Drawing the rest from reference TRBV2 and TRBJ2-3, the complete variable domain is EPEVTQTPSHQVTQMGQEVILRCVPISNHLYFYWYRQILGQKVEFLVSFYNNEISEKSEIFDDQFSVERPDGSNFTLKIRSTKLEDSAMYFCAIKGGVGTDTQYFGPGTRLTVL.

The rearrangement links TRBV12-5 to TRBJ2-7; D is tentatively TRBD1 or TRBD2 (7 bases each). This CDR3 contains 17 residues. Trimming pared 0 bases from V and 3 bases from J, leaving 18 bases between. From germline, CDR1 is LGHNT and CDR2 FRNRAP. CDR3 in DNA: TGTGCTAGTGGTTTGGTACAGGGGCGGGAGTCCATCTACGAGCAGTACTTC. As protein: CASGLVQGRESIYEQYF.

The chain links TRBV27 to TRBJ2-5, with 13 bases matching TRBD2. The CDR3 is 16 amino acids. The ends lost 5 bases at V and 5 bases at J; junction bases unmatched: 8. Germline CDR1 reads MNHEY; CDR2 reads SMNVEV (reference sequence). CDR3 sequence: CASSARTSGSTETQYF. Here the CDR3 DNA reads TGTGCCAGCAGTGCCCGGACTAGCGGGAGTACGGAGACCCAGTACTTC.

The V gene is TRBV13, the J gene TRBJ2-5, with 11 nucleotides matching TRBD2. The CDR3 totals 16 residues. After removal of 5 bases from V and 0 bases from J, the junction contained 5 bases not matched to a gene. Germline CDR1 is PRHDT and CDR2 is FYEKMQ (reference sequence). CDR3 loop: CASSPPTSGDQETQYF. DNA of the CDR3: TGTGCCAGCAGCCCCCCGACTAGCGGGGACCAAGAGACCCAGTACTTC.